This TCR beta chain was profiled in a study of T cell responses to AZD1222 COVID-19 vaccine. Study-wide context: Analysis merged second doses at about 4 or about 12 weeks.

Points on this clone: What it recognizes is unknown.

The study's findings and limits: The breadth and depth of Spike-specific TCRs increased once two AZD1222 doses had been given. Without day 14 samples, only post-peak T cell repertoires were studied.

TCRdb's table, derived via immunoSEQ multiplex PCR, lists solely in-frame clones and lacks some. The sample comprises 95,000 to 150,000 clones, 80% to 90% of which are singletons, and around 5.6% rests with the top ten. The TCR was taken from an adult in good health. This material consisted of peripheral blood, taken on day 0 of AZD1222 vaccination.

The CDR3 DNA follows: TGTGCCAGCAGCTTGGCGGCAGGGGCGGTGAACATTCAGTACTTC. This codes for CASSLAAGAVNIQYF. The chain joins TRBV5-5 to TRBJ2-4; tentative D call: TRBD1 (6 bases). The germline gives CDR1 SGHKS, CDR2 YYEKEE (reference sequence). This CDR3 is 15 amino acids long. V was trimmed by 0 bases and J by 7 bases, leaving 14 bases between them.